This TCR beta chain was sequenced for a study of T cell repertoires in ileal Crohn's disease. Study-level information: About half received postoperative treatment, approximately 12 with thiopurines and 15 to 20 anti-TNF.

Germline loops: CDR1 SGHTA, CDR2 FQGNSA. The CDR3 is 15 residues long. V shed 1 base, J shed 4 bases, and the junction held 4 bases outside the gene matches. General study findings and limits: Active smokers at surgery had more clonal expansions than non-smokers.

Remarks on this clone: The antigen is undetermined.

Each sample's TCRB immunosequencing used around 510 nanograms of biopsy DNA. Assay: immunoSEQ multiplex PCR; the TCRdb copy retains only in-frame clones and omits some. The table includes approximately 27,000 clones, over 75% detected once. The chain combines TRBV7-2 with TRBJ2-1, with TRBD2 matching 7 bases. What was sequenced was ileal tissue. The receptor's source is an adult with Crohn's disease. The CDR3 DNA reads as TGTGCCAGCAGCTTAGAAGGCGGGAGTTACAATGAGCAGTTCTTC. Translating it yields CASSLEGGSYNEQFF.